Shown below are 15 T cell receptor beta chains from a single sample sequenced in a study of CD8 T cells in ankylosing spondylitis. Study-wide results and caveats: Ankylosing spondylitis blood appeared to carry a characteristic TCR beta motif of 7 or 8 highly homologous variants.

TCRdb called the 5' RACE reads again in MiXCR, with one record for every CDR3 protein. The table has about 800,000 distinct CDR3 sequences, roughly 10% seen once; the top ten hold about 0.5%. No antigen is known for these receptors. Sequencing was carried out using blood, either unsorted or a sorted T cell fraction (not recorded which). These receptors all come from a male donor with ankylosing spondylitis.

This chain's CDR3 is CSARDPWTSGGETQYF. CDR3 DNA: TGCAGTGCTAGAGACCCGTGGACTAGCGGGGGTGAGACCCAGTACTTC. The chain carries TRBV20-1 and TRBJ2-5; TRBD2 matches at 13 bases. This CDR3 has 16 residues. Trimming took 0 bases from V and 5 from J; bases not matched to a gene: 6. The germline V gene encodes CDR1 DFQATT and CDR2 SNEGSKA (reference sequence).

This clonotype was detected only a few times. The chain uses TRBV5-5 and TRBJ2-1; unclear D gene. Germline assignment: CDR1 SGHKS and CDR2 YYEKEE (reference sequence). V was clipped by 0 bases and J by 7 bases, with 8 bases between them. The CDR3 consists of 13 residues. CDR3 in amino acids: CASSLAVENEQFF. CDR3 DNA sequence: TGTGCCAGCAGCTTGGCTGTAGAAAATGAGCAGTTCTTC.

This clonotype was counted only a few times. The CDR3: CASSGRTGGIGAFF. CDR3 DNA sequence: TGCGCCAGCAGCGGAAGGACAGGGGGCATAGGAGCTTTCTTT. The chain carries TRBV5-1 and TRBJ1-1; TRBD1 matches at 11 bases. The CDR3 runs to 14 residues. J lost 10 bases, V lost 4 bases, and 9 bases had no gene match. Germline V gene lookup returns CDR1 SGHRS and CDR2 YFSETQ.

This clonotype was counted only a few times. The chain uses TRBV5-5 and TRBJ2-7; D is perhaps TRBD1 (5 bases). The germline V and J ends were trimmed by 7 bases and 3 bases, with 17 bases remaining between them. The CDR3 is 14 residues long. Germline V gives CDR1 SGHKS, CDR2 YYEKEE (reference sequence). The CDR3 DNA sequence: TGTGCCAGCGGCCGACAGAGTACGCTCTACGAGCAGTACTTC. Its protein product is CASGRQSTLYEQYF.

The chain recombines TRBV30 with TRBJ1-6; no clear D gene. The V end lost 1 base, the J end lost 4 bases, and 5 bases lay between the germline ends. The germline CDR1 and CDR2 sequences are GTSNPN and SVGIG (reference sequence). The CDR3 is 13 residues long. CDR3 sequence reads: CAWSEQYNSPLHF. The CDR3 nucleotides read TGTGCCTGGAGTGAACAGTATAATTCACCCCTCCACTTT.

This clonotype appeared a few times. The chain combines TRBV20-1 with TRBJ1-2; 9 nucleotides align to TRBD1. The length of the CDR3 is 15 residues. Per germline, CDR1 DFQATT and CDR2 SNEGSKA (reference sequence). V was clipped by 3 bases and J by 8 bases; unmatched bases: 13. This chain's CDR3 is CSARGSGQGLLGYTF. The CDR3 DNA reads TGCAGTGCTAGGGGATCGGGACAGGGTTTACTGGGCTACACCTTC.

J is TRBJ1-1 and V is TRBV3-1; D not certain. With 1 base removed from V and 5 bases from J, the gap between germline ends came to 14 bases. Germline CDR1 is LGHDT and CDR2 is YNNKEL (reference sequence). The CDR3 is 15 residues long. The CDR3 loop reads CASSQAGGLGTEAFF. For the CDR3, the DNA is TGTGCCAGCAGCCAAGCCGGAGGTCTGGGGACTGAAGCTTTCTTT.

This chain links TRBV20-1 with TRBJ2-7, with 12 positions matching TRBD2. Germline assignment: CDR1 DFQATT and CDR2 SNEGSKA (reference sequence). With 0 bases clipped from V and 3 bases from J, the junction kept 9 bases outside the gene matches. The CDR3 length is 17 residues. The CDR3 sequence is CSARDQKLAGGRYEQYF. As DNA, the CDR3 is TGCAGTGCTAGAGATCAGAAACTAGCGGGGGGCCGCTACGAGCAGTACTTC.

The table lists this clonotype with a few counts. The chain joins TRBV20-1 to TRBJ2-3; 8 bases line up with TRBD2. Germline CDR1 is DFQATT and CDR2 is SNEGSKA (reference sequence). The CDR3 is 15 amino acids. V lost 0 bases and J lost 5; bases outside the gene matches: 7. CDR3 amino acids: CSARDIIAGRDTQYF. CDR3 bases: TGCAGTGCTAGAGACATAATAGCGGGAAGAGATACGCAGTATTTT.

This clonotype was observed a handful of times. The CDR3 loop is CATSDLRDTGQFF. The CDR3 DNA reads TGTGCCACCAGTGACCTCCGGGACACAGGGCAGTTCTTC. V usage is TRBV24-1 and J usage is TRBJ2-1; perhaps TRBD1 as D (6 bases). The CDR3 is 13 residues long. Between the trimmed V and J ends, which lost 4 bases and 12 bases, there was a span of 15 bases. The germline gives CDR1 KGHDR, CDR2 SFDVKD.

The chain combines TRBV20-1 with TRBJ1-5; no definite D call. Trimming left V 1 base short and J 4 bases short, with 14 bases between. The CDR3 length is 15 residues. Germline V gives CDR1 DFQATT, CDR2 SNEGSKA (reference sequence). CDR3 coding DNA: TGCAGTGCTAGAGTGGGAGCGCCTGCTAATCAGCCCCAGCATTTT. Residues: CSARVGAPANQPQHF.

The chain is built from TRBV20-1 and TRBJ2-3, with TRBD2 identical over 8 bases. From germline, CDR1 is DFQATT and CDR2 SNEGSKA (reference sequence). The CDR3 runs 16 residues. V lost 0 bases to trimming and J lost 1 base; unmatched junction nucleotides: 6. The CDR3: CSARDQGSGGTDTQYF. The CDR3 DNA reads TGCAGTGCTAGAGATCAAGGTAGCGGGGGCACAGATACGCAGTATTTT.

This clonotype has only a few counts. The chain uses TRBV27 and TRBJ2-1, with no clear D. CDR1 is MNHEY and CDR2 is SMNVEV in the germline V gene (reference sequence). Deletions cut 5 bases from V and 9 bases from J, with 14 bases between. This CDR3 has 13 residues. DNA for the CDR3: TGTGCCAGCAGTCCCCCTGGGTTGGTTGAGCAGTTCTTC. This gives the protein CASSPPGLVEQFF.

This clonotype showed up just a few times. The V call is TRBV12-3 or TRBV12-4, the J call TRBJ1-2, with 7 bases that match TRBD1. V lost 8 bases and J lost 4; bases outside the gene matches: 7. The CDR3 consists of 13 residues. The CDR3 bases are TGTGCCAGCGGTCGGGGACAGCCCTATGGCTACACCTTC. Its protein is CASGRGQPYGYTF.

The rearrangement uses TRBV20-1 and TRBJ2-7, with D possibly being TRBD1 (5 bases). CDR3 length: 15 amino acids. V gave up 3 bases and J gave up 2 bases, with 17 bases separating them. Germline CDR1 DFQATT, CDR2 SNEGSKA (reference sequence). The CDR3 DNA reads TGCAGTGCTAGTGCCCCGAAGACAGTTACCTACGAGCAGTACTTC. Amino acid sequence: CSASAPKTVTYEQYF.